The 13 T cell receptor beta chains below were found in one sample sequenced in a study of blood T cells in healthy people across ages. Primed by a sample-barcoded 5' primer and a J-beta primer mix, a second PCR proceeded for 7 to 11 cycles. MiXCR was run by TCRdb on the 5' RACE reads, yielding one entry per CDR3 protein. Of approximately 810,000 distinct CDR3 sequences listed, more than 25% are singletons. Sequencing was done on a sample of blood. Every receptor here comes from a woman older than 75 in good health.

This sequence joins TRBV28 and TRBJ2-7, with D perhaps matching TRBD1 (6 bases). CDR1 MDHEN and CDR2 SYDVKM come from the germline V gene. Trimming cost V 5 bases and J 1 base, with 18 bases left between them. The CDR3 is 16 residues long. The CDR3: CASSPERGRVSYEQYF. Written as DNA, the CDR3 is TGTGCCAGCAGTCCTGAAAGGGGGAGAGTATCCTACGAGCAGTACTTC.

This clonotype was found a few times. The chain employs TRBV6-5 and TRBJ1-6, with D hard to call. Germline values: CDR1 MNHEY, CDR2 SVGAGI. The CDR3 totals 15 residues. The V end lost 1 base, the J end lost 4 bases, and 8 bases lay between the germline ends. The CDR3 spells CASSYYTPYNSPLHF. DNA of the CDR3: TGTGCCAGCAGTTACTACACACCGTATAATTCACCCCTCCACTTT.

This clonotype was found a few times. The chain has TRBV20-1 and TRBJ1-5; 7 bases are a match to TRBD1. The germline V gene encodes CDR1 DFQATT and CDR2 SNEGSKA (reference sequence). V lost 7 bases, J lost 1 base, and 13 bases stayed unmatched. This CDR3 has 16 residues. The CDR3 DNA is TGCAGTGTAGCAGGGGGGAGTATAGGGAGCAATCAGCCCCAGCATTTT. Translation: CSVAGGSIGSNQPQHF.

This clonotype was counted ten times or more. V usage is TRBV7-2 and J usage is TRBJ1-5; D not resolved. The CDR3 length is 13 residues. Germline V gives CDR1 SGHTA, CDR2 FQGNSA. V lost 5 bases, J lost 1 base, and 6 bases lay in between. The CDR3 spells CASSLQSNQPQHF. The CDR3 DNA reads as TGTGCCAGCAGCCTCCAGAGCAATCAGCCCCAGCATTTT.

This clonotype was detected only a few times. A much more abundant neighbour one base away suggests this may be a read error. This sequence joins TRBV20-1 and TRBJ2-5; 8 bases map to TRBD1. With V trimmed by 5 bases and J by 4 bases, 12 bases remained unmatched. This CDR3 has 15 residues. Germline V gives CDR1 DFQATT, CDR2 SNEGSKA (reference sequence). The CDR3 is CSADWRDRWRETQYF. The DNA of the CDR3 is TGCAGTGCTGACTGGAGGGACAGGTGGCGAGAGACCCAGTACTTC.

This clonotype was picked up many times. V and J are TRBV9 and TRBJ2-3; no reliable D call. There are 15 residues in the CDR3. Germline lookup yields CDR1 SGDLS and CDR2 YYNGEE. V lost 7 bases, J lost 1 base, and 16 bases lay in between. CDR3 in amino acids: CASAMADAGTDTQYF. The DNA for the CDR3 is TGTGCCAGCGCTATGGCTGACGCTGGCACAGATACGCAGTATTTT.

This clonotype has just a few counts. A read error may be the cause here, since a much bigger clone is one base away. This chain joins TRBV7-2 and TRBJ1-2; D possibly corresponds to TRBD1 (5 bases). The CDR3 sequence is 13 residues long. V was shortened by 5 bases and J by 3 bases, with 10 bases between the two germline ends. Per the germline V gene, CDR1 is SGHTA and CDR2 is FQGNSA. The CDR3 DNA follows: TGTACCAGCAGCCCGCCGGGACACTATGGCTACACCTTC. Its protein is CTSSPPGHYGYTF.

This clonotype was counted only a few times. This chain connects TRBV7-7 to TRBJ2-3; 10 nucleotides match TRBD1. Germline CDR1 SSHAT, CDR2 FNYEAQ (reference sequence). V shed 4 bases and J 5 bases; nucleotides not matched to a gene: 3. The CDR3 runs to 14 residues. The CDR3 DNA reads as TGTGCCAGCAGCTCGGGACAGGGGATAGATACGCAGTATTTT. Translated, it gives CASSSGQGIDTQYF. The full variable domain, in which reference TRBV7-7 and TRBJ2-3 provide the parts outside the CDR3, is GAGVSQSPRYKVTKRGQDVTLRCDPISSHATLYWYQQALGQGPEFLTYFNYEAQPDKSGLPSDRFSAERPEGSISTLTIQRTEQRDSAMYRCASSSGQGIDTQYFGPGTRLTVL.

There are a few counts of this clonotype. A junction boundary mismatches the germline segment, possibly from a read error. This chain uses TRBV5-1 with TRBJ1-5; 8 bases are a match to TRBD1. This CDR3 spans 14 amino acids. Germline CDR1 and CDR2: SGHRS and YFSETQ. The CDR3: CACRKTGGGEPQHF. The CDR3 bases are TGCGCCTGCAGAAAAACAGGGGGGGGTGAGCCCCAGCATTTT. Full variable domain (rest looked up from reference TRBV5-1 and TRBJ1-5): KAGVTQTPRYLIKTRGQQVTLSCSPISGHRSVSWYQQTPGQGLQFLFEYFSETQRNKGNFPGRFSGRQFSNSRSEMNVSTLELGDSALYLCACRKTGGGEPQHFGDGTRLSIL.

The V gene is TRBV18, the J gene TRBJ2-1; D possibly uses TRBD1 or TRBD2 (6 bases each). There are 17 residues in the CDR3. Germline-derived CDR1 and CDR2 are KGHSH and LQKENI. Between the trimmed V and J ends, which lost 3 bases and 8 bases, there was a span of 23 bases. The CDR3 sequence is CASSPGLQTRPGDEQFF. Written as DNA, the CDR3 is TGTGCCAGCTCACCGGGATTACAGACTAGGCCAGGGGATGAGCAGTTCTTC.

The V and J genes are TRBV12-5 and TRBJ2-1, with 9 bases lining up with TRBD1. The CDR3 is 15 amino acids. V shed 5 bases and J 6 bases; nucleotides not matched to a gene: 8. CDR1 and CDR2 from the germline V gene are LGHNT and FRNRAP. DNA for the CDR3: TGTGCTAGTGGTCGAGGACAGGGGTGGGGCAATGAGCAGTTCTTC. Its protein is CASGRGQGWGNEQFF.

This clonotype has a count of ten or more. V and J are TRBV20-1 and TRBJ2-5, with 7 positions matching TRBD1. J lost 1 base, V lost 5 bases, and 10 bases had no gene match. CDR1 is DFQATT, CDR2 SNEGSKA, per germline (reference sequence). The CDR3 spans 15 residues. The CDR3, as DNA: TGCAGTGCTTCCTCCGGGACAGCGATCCAAGAGACCCAGTACTTC. Translating it yields CSASSGTAIQETQYF.

The sample holds a few counts of this clonotype. A read error may explain this, as a much larger clone is one base away. The rearrangement joins TRBV12-3 or TRBV12-4 to TRBJ2-7; 9 bases match TRBD1. The J call may not be correct, given that the DNA end is closer to TRBJ2-5. The CDR3 length is 16 residues. CDR3 amino acids: CASSLFPGQGAETQYF. The CDR3 nucleotides read TGTGCCAGCAGTCTTTTCCCGGGACAGGGAGCGGAGACCCAGTACTTC.